This T cell receptor beta chain comes out of a study of regulatory T cells in long-lasting Graves disease. Regarding this clonotype: What it recognizes is unknown. Germline and junction disagree at one end, which may indicate a read error.

Time point indicated: persistent/refractory GD, antithyroid drugs over 5 years with positive TRAb. Researchers made the TCR library from RNA that was extracted from PBMCs. Germline lookup yields CDR1 MDHEN and CDR2 SYDVKM. The CDR3 has 15 amino acids. Study results and limitations: Favoring TRBV28, TRBJ1-2 and TRBJ2-5 was a feature seen in persistent disease.

Construction of the TCR beta libraries employed iRepertoire HTBI primers in conjunction with Arm-PCR of CDR3 regions. TCRdb reanalysed the multiplex PCR reads using MiXCR and keeps one entry per CDR3 protein. The sample has 400,000 to 500,000 distinct CDR3 sequences, less than 25% seen once; the top ten hold 7.8%. The chain recombines TRBV28 with TRBJ1-6; TRBD1 matches 7 bases. This clonotype originated in a female donor with Graves disease. The input for sequencing was peripheral blood mononuclear cells (PBMCs), taken when the disease was refractory, from a patient treated with antithyroid drugs. The DNA for the CDR3 is TGTGTCAGCAGTTTGAACCAGGGGGGAGCTTCACCCCTCCACTTT. Translating gives CVSSLNQGGASPLHF.